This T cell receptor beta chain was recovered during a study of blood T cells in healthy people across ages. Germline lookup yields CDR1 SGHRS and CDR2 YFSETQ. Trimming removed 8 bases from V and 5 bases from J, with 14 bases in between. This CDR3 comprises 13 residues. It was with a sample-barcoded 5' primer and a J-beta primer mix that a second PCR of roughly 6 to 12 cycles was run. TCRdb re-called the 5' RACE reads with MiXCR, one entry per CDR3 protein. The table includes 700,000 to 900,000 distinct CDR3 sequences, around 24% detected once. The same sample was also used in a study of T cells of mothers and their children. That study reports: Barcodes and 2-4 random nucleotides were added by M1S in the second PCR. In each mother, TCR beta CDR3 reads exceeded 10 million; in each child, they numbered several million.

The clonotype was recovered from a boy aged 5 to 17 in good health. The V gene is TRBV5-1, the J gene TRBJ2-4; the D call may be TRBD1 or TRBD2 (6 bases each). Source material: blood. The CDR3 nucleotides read TGCGCCAGTCATAACGGGGGCGAAAACATTCAGTACTTC. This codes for CASHNGGENIQYF.